Shown below are 18 T cell receptor beta chains from a single sample sequenced in a study of shared clonotypes between healthy human individuals. The table came from immunoSEQ multiplex PCR; TCRdb's copy has only in-frame clones and leaves some out. The sample shows 1,500,000 or so clones, around 97% of them seen only once. The specimen sequenced was naive CD4+ T cells sorted from blood. Subset: CD45RA+ positively selected. These receptors were obtained from a man aged 30 to 45 in good health.

This chain links TRBV4-1 with TRBJ1-5; a possible D gene is TRBD1 (5 bases). V shed 0 bases and J shed 7 bases, with 10 bases lying between them. CDR1 and CDR2 from the germline V gene are MGHRA and YSYEKL. CDR3 length: 14 amino acids. The DNA for the CDR3 is TGCGCCAGCAGCCAAGATTCGGGGGACCAGCCCCAGCATTTT. It is translated as CASSQDSGDQPQHF.

CDR3 sequence: CASSFVVAGTLFEYEQYF. The CDR3 DNA reads as TGTGCCAGCAGCTTTGTAGTAGCGGGAACTCTTTTCGAGTACGAGCAGTACTTC. The J gene is TRBJ2-7, the V gene TRBV12-1; the table assigns TRBD2, which was not confirmed against the DNA. TRBV12-1 is described as a pseudogene. This CDR3 comprises 18 residues.

The rearrangement links TRBV27 to TRBJ2-3; TRBD2 agrees at 8 bases. J gave up 6 bases and V 6 bases, and 17 bases lay outside the gene matches. The germline CDR1 and CDR2 sequences are MNHEY and SMNVEV (reference sequence). CDR3 length equals 17 residues. The chain's CDR3 is CASRWVGAGGSMDTQYF. The CDR3, as DNA: TGTGCCAGCAGATGGGTAGGGGCGGGAGGTTCTATGGATACGCAGTATTTT.

The chain combines TRBV11-2 with TRBJ2-1, with D uncertain. The CDR3 spans 14 residues. The V end lost 2 bases, the J end lost 4 bases, and 9 bases lay between the germline ends. The germline V gene encodes CDR1 SGHAT and CDR2 FQNNGV. The CDR3 here is CASSLKVLYNEQFF. The CDR3 DNA reads as TGTGCCAGCAGCTTAAAGGTTCTTTACAATGAGCAGTTCTTC.

The genes are TRBV29-1 and TRBJ2-7, with D possibly TRBD1 on 6 matching bases. This CDR3 is 11 amino acids long. CDR1 is SQVTM and CDR2 is ANQGSEA in the germline V gene. V was clipped by 7 bases and J by 3 bases, with 10 bases between them. Here the CDR3 DNA reads TGCAGCGGCTCACAGGGCTACGAGCAGTACTTC. Translation gives CSGSQGYEQYF.

The V call is TRBV28, the J call TRBJ2-1; 11 bases line up with TRBD2. The germline V gene encodes CDR1 MDHEN and CDR2 SYDVKM. The trim removed 5 bases at V and 6 bases at J, leaving 9 bases unmatched. This CDR3 spans 16 amino acids. CDR3 bases: TGTGCCAGCAGTGGTCACACTAGCGGGAGCACCAATGAGCAGTTCTTC. Protein: CASSGHTSGSTNEQFF.

This clone was seen a handful of times. The identical CDR3 is also encoded by other nucleotide sequences in the sample. The J gene is TRBJ1-2, the V gene TRBV19, with D uncertain. The CDR3 is 11 residues long. V lost 5 bases and J 3 bases, leaving 4 bases between the germline ends. Germline V gene lookup returns CDR1 LNHDA and CDR2 SQIVND (reference sequence). CDR3 sequence (DNA): TGTGCCAGTAGTCGATACTATGGCTACACCTTC. Its translation is CASSRYYGYTF.

The chain employs TRBV7-6 and TRBJ2-2; maybe TRBD2 (9 bases). This CDR3 has 18 amino acids. CDR1 is SGHVS, CDR2 FNYEAQ, per germline. Trimming took off 4 bases at V and 3 bases at J, with 21 bases between the two ends. The CDR3 DNA is TGTGCCAGCAGCTCCAGGGGGCGGGAGGGCCTCCACACCGGGGAGCTGTTTTTT. Encoded protein: CASSSRGREGLHTGELFF.

V and J are TRBV30 and TRBJ1-2; weak D call: TRBD1 (5 bases). This CDR3 spans 12 amino acids. Trimming left V 7 bases short and J 3 bases short, with 12 bases between. CDR1 and CDR2 from the germline V gene are GTSNPN and SVGIG (reference sequence). The CDR3 here is CAYSGGDYGYTF. The CDR3 DNA follows: TGTGCCTACTCGGGGGGGGACTATGGCTACACCTTC.

In the case of this clone: The identical CDR3 is also encoded by other nucleotide sequences in the sample. This chain links TRBV28 with TRBJ2-7; D possibly corresponds to TRBD1 (7 bases). Germline loops: CDR1 MDHEN, CDR2 SYDVKM. The CDR3 runs to 14 residues. Trimming took 3 bases from V and 2 from J, leaving 11 bases between them. The CDR3 protein is CASSLAGQTYEQYF. The CDR3, as DNA: TGTGCCAGCAGTTTGGCGGGACAGACCTACGAGCAGTACTTC. Looking up the rest from reference TRBV28 and TRBJ2-7 gives the full variable domain: DVKVTQSSRYLVKRTGEKVFLECVQDMDHENMFWYRQDPGLGLRLIYFSYDVKMKEKGDIPEGYSVSREKKERFSLILESASTNQTSMYLCASSLAGQTYEQYFGPGTRLTVT.

In this sample, this clone turned up once. The rearrangement joins TRBV6-9 to TRBJ1-5; tentative D call: TRBD1 (6 bases). Trimming left V 10 bases short and J 0 bases short, with 19 bases between. The CDR3 is made up of 16 amino acids. The V gene's germline CDR1 is MNHGY and CDR2 SVAAGI. Here the CDR3 reads CATTGKGFYSNQPQHF. The CDR3 region has the DNA TGTGCCACCACAGGGAAGGGATTCTATAGCAATCAGCCCCAGCATTTT.

Concerning this clone itself: Additional DNA sequences in this sample encode the identical CDR3. The CDR3 DNA reads as TGTGCCAGCAGTTTATTGGGAACAGAAGAGACCCAGTACTTC. Translation: CASSLLGTEETQYF. The chain links TRBV27 to TRBJ2-5; no definite D call. In germline, CDR1 is MNHEY, CDR2 SMNVEV (reference sequence). The V end was cut by 1 base, the J end by 3 bases, with 9 bases between. The CDR3 extends over 14 amino acids.

With regard to this clone: The same CDR3 arises from other DNA sequences in this sample as well. V and J are TRBV30 and TRBJ1-5, with unresolved D. There are 12 residues in the CDR3. The germline V and J ends were trimmed by 1 base and 3 bases, with 4 bases remaining between them. Germline values: CDR1 GTSNPN, CDR2 SVGIG (reference sequence). The CDR3 DNA sequence: TGTGCCTGGAGTGGACCCAATCAGCCCCAGCATTTT. Translating gives CAWSGPNQPQHF.

The rearrangement uses TRBV28 and TRBJ1-1; D is ambiguous. CDR1 and CDR2 from the germline V gene are MDHEN and SYDVKM. The CDR3 has 11 residues. V lost 6 bases and J lost 11, with 13 bases in between. CDR3 sequence reads: CASSQGRVAFF. CDR3 nucleotides: TGTGCCAGCAGCCAAGGGAGAGTGGCTTTCTTT.

This chain uses TRBV13 with TRBJ1-1; D unclear. This CDR3 is built from 13 residues. The V gene's germline CDR1 is PRHDT and CDR2 FYEKMQ (reference sequence). Trimming stripped 1 base from V and 1 base from J, with 4 bases between. This CDR3 reads CASSLVGNTEAFF. CDR3 DNA sequence: TGTGCCAGCAGCTTAGTCGGGAACACTGAAGCTTTCTTT.

This chain uses TRBV10-2 with TRBJ1-1; tentative D call: TRBD1 (5 bases). Germline loops: CDR1 WSHSY, CDR2 SAAADI. V was pared by 7 bases and J by 0 bases, with 12 bases between. This CDR3 is built from 14 residues. In DNA, the CDR3 is TGCGCCAGCACCTTCGACAGTCTGAACACTGAAGCTTTCTTT. Translating it yields CASTFDSLNTEAFF.

The chain carries TRBV18 and TRBJ1-5, with D possibly being TRBD1 (5 bases). V was cut by 4 bases and J by 2 bases, with 9 bases left in between. The CDR3 has 14 residues. The germline gives CDR1 KGHSH, CDR2 LQKENI. In nucleotides, the CDR3 is TGTGCCAGCTCACAGGGGATTGGCAATCAGCCCCAGCATTTT. Translated: CASSQGIGNQPQHF.

The V and J genes are TRBV5-4 and TRBJ2-7; possibly TRBD1 for D (6 bases). The CDR3 spans 16 residues. Germline V gene lookup returns CDR1 SGHNT and CDR2 YYREEE (reference sequence). V was clipped by 1 base and J by 4 bases, with 18 bases between them. The DNA for the CDR3 is TGTGCCAGCAGCTTGTTTGGTCCAGGGGATAAGTACGAGCAGTACTTC. It is translated as CASSLFGPGDKYEQYF.